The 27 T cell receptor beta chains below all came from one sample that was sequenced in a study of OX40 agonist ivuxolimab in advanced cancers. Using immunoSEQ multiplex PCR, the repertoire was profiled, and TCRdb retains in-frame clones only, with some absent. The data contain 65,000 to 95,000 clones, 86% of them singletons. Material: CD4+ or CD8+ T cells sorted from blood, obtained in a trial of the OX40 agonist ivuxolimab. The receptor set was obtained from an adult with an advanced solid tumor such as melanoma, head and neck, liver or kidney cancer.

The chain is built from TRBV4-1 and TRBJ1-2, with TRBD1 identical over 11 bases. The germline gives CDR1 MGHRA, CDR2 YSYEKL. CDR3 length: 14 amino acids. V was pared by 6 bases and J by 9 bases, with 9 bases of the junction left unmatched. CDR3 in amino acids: CASRLGTGGSSYTF. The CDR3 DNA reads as TGCGCCAGCAGACTCGGGACAGGGGGTTCGAGCTACACCTTC.

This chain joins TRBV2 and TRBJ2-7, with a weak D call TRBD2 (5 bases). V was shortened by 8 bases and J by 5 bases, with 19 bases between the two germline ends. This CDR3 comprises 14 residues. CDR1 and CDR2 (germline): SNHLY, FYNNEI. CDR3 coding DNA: TGTGCCAGCGGAATCTCACGGGGAAGCGACGAGCAGTACTTC. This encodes CASGISRGSDEQYF. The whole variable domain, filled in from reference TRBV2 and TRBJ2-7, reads EPEVTQTPSHQVTQMGQEVILRCVPISNHLYFYWYRQILGQKVEFLVSFYNNEISEKSEIFDDQFSVERPDGSNFTLKIRSTKLEDSAMYFCASGISRGSDEQYFGPGTRLTVT.

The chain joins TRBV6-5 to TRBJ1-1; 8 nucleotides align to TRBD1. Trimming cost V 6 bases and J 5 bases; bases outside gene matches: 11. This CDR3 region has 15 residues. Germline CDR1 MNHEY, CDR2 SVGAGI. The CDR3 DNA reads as TGTGCCAGCAGAACCCATTCAGACAGGGGTACTGAAGCTTTCTTT. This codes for CASRTHSDRGTEAFF.

CDR3 protein: CASRGRATNEKLFF. In DNA, the CDR3 is TGTGCCAGTAGGGGGAGGGCAACTAATGAAAAACTGTTTTTT. The V gene is TRBV19, the J gene TRBJ1-4; D is uncertain. Germline V CDR1 and CDR2: LNHDA, SQIVND (reference sequence). The CDR3 covers 14 residues. V lost 6 bases and J 0 bases, leaving 8 bases between the germline ends.

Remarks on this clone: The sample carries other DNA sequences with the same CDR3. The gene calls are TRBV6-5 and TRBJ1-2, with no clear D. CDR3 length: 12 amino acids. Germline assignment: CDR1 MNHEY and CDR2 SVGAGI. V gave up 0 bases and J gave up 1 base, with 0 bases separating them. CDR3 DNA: TGTGCCAGCAGTTACTCTAACTATGGCTACACCTTC. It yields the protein CASSYSNYGYTF.

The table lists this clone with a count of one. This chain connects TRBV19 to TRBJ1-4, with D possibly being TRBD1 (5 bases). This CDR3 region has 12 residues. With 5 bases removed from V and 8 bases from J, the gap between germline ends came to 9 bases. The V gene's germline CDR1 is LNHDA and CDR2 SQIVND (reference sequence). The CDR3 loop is CASSPGREKLFF. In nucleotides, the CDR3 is TGTGCCAGTAGTCCAGGGAGAGAAAAACTGTTTTTT.

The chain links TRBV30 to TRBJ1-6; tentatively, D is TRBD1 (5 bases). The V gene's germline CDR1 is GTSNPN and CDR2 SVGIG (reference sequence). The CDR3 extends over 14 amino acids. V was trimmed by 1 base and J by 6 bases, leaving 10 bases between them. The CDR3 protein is CAWSGGNSNSPLHF. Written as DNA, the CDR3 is TGTGCCTGGAGTGGGGGGAACAGTAATTCACCCCTCCACTTT.

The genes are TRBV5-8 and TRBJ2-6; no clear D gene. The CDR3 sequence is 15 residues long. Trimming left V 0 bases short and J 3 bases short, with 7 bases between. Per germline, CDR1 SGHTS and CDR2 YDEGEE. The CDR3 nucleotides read TGTGCCAGCAGCTTGGGGTCTCTTGGGGCCAACGTCCTGACTTTC. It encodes CASSLGSLGANVLTF.

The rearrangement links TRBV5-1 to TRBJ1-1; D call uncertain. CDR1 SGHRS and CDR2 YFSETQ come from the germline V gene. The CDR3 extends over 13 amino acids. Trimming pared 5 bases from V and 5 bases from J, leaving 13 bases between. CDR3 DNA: TGCGCCAGCAGTAGGGAGGGATGGACTGAAGCTTTCTTT. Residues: CASSREGWTEAFF.

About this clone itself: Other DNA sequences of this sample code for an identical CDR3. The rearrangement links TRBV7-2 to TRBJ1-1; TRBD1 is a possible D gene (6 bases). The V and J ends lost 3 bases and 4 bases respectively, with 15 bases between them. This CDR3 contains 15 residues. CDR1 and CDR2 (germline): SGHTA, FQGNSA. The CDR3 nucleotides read TGTGCCAGCAGCTTGAGTGGTGGGGGGCTCACTGAAGCTTTCTTT. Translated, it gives CASSLSGGGLTEAFF.

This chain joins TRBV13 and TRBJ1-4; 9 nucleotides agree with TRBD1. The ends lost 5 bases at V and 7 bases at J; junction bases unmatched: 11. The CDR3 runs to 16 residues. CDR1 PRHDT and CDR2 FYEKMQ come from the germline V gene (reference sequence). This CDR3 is CASSASTGGVGEKLFF. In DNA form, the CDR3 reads TGTGCCAGCAGCGCCTCGACAGGGGGAGTTGGTGAAAAACTGTTTTTT.

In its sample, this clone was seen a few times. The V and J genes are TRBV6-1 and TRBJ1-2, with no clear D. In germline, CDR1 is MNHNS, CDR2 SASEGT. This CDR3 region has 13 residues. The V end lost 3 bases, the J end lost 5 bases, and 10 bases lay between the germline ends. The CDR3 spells CASSERGKYGYTF. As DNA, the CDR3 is TGTGCCAGCAGTGAGCGAGGGAAATATGGCTACACCTTC.

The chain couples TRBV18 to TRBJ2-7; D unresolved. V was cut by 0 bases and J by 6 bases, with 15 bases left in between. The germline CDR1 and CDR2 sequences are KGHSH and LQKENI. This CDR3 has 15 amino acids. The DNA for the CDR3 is TGTGCCAGCTCACCACCTGTTGCAGTCAGAGGCGAGCAGTACTTC. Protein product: CASSPPVAVRGEQYF.

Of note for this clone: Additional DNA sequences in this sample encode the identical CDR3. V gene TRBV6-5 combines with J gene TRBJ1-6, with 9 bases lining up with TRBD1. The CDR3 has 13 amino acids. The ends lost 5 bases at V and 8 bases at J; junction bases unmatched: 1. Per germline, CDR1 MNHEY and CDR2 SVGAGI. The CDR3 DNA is TGTGCCAGCAGTCGGACAGGGGATTCACCCCTCCACTTT. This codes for CASSRTGDSPLHF.

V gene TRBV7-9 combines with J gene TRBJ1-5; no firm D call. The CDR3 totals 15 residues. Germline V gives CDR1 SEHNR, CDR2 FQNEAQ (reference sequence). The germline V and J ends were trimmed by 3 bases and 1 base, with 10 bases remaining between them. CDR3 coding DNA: TGTGCCAGCAGCTTGGTCGACGGGAGCAATCAGCCCCAGCATTTT. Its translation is CASSLVDGSNQPQHF.

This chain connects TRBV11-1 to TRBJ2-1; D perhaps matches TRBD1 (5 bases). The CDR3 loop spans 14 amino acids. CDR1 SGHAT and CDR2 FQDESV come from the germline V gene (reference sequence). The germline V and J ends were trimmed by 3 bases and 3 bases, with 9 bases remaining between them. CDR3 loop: CASSFGQDYNEQFF. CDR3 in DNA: TGTGCCAGCAGCTTTGGACAAGACTACAATGAGCAGTTCTTC.

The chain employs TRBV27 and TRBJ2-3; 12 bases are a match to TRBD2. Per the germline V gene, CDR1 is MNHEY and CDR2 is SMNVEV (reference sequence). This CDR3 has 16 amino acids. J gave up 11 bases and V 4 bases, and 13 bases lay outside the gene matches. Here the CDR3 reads CASSSPPSGRAQGQYF. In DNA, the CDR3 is TGTGCCAGCAGTTCCCCGCCTAGCGGGAGGGCCCAGGGGCAGTATTTT.

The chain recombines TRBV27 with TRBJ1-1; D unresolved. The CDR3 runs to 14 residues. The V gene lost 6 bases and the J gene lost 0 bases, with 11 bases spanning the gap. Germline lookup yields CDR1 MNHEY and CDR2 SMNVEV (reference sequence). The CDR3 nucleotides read TGTGCCAGCAGAGGGTTAGACCTGAACACTGAAGCTTTCTTT. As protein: CASRGLDLNTEAFF.

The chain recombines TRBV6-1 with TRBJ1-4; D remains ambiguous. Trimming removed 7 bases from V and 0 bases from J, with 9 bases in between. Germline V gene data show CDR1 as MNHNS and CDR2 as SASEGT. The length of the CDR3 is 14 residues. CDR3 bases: TGTGCCAGCACTCGAGGGTCAACTAATGAAAAACTGTTTTTT. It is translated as CASTRGSTNEKLFF.

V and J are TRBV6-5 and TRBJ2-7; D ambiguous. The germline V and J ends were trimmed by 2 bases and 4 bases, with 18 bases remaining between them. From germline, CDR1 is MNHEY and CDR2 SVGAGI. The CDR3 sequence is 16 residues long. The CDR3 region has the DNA TGTGCCAGCAGTTACGGGCAGTTCCAGCTGGGGTACGAGCAGTACTTC. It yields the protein CASSYGQFQLGYEQYF.

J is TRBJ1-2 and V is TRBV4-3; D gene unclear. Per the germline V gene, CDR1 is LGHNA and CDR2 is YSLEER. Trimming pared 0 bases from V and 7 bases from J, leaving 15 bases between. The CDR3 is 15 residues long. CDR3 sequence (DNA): TGCGCCAGCAGCCAAGAGATCGGGAGTTGGACTGGCTACACCTTC. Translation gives CASSQEIGSWTGYTF.

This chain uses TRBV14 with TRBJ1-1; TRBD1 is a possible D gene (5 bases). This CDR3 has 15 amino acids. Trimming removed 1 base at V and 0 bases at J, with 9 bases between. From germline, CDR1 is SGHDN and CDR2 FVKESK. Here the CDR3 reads CASSQVPGMNTEAFF. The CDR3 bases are TGTGCCAGCAGCCAAGTCCCAGGGATGAACACTGAAGCTTTCTTT.

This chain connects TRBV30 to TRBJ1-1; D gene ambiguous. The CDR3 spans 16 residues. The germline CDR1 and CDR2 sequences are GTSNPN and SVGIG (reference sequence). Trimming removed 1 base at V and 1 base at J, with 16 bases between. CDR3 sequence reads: CAWSAHGSQPNTEAFF. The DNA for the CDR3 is TGTGCCTGGAGTGCCCATGGGAGCCAGCCGAACACTGAAGCTTTCTTT.

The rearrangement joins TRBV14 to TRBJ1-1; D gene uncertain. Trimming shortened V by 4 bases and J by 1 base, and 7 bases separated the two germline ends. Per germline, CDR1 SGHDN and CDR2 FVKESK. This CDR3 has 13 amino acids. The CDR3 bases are TGTGCCAGCAGCCTCAGCAGGAACACTGAAGCTTTCTTT. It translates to CASSLSRNTEAFF.

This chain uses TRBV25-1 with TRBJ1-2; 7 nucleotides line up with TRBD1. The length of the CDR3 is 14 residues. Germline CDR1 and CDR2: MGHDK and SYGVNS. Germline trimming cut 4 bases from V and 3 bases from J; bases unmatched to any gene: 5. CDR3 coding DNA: TGTGCCAGCAGTGGAGACAGGGTCGACTATGGCTACACCTTC. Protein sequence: CASSGDRVDYGYTF.

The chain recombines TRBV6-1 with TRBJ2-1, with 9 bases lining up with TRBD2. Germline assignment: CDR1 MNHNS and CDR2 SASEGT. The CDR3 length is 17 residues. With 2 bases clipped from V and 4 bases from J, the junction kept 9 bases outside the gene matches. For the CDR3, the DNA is TGTGCCAGCAGTGAAACGCGGGGGGGCTTGTTATACAATGAGCAGTTCTTC. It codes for CASSETRGGLLYNEQFF.

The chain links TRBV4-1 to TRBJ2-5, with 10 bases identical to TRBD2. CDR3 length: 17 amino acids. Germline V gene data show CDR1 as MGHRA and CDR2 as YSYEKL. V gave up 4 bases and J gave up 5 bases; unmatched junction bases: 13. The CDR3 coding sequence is TGCGCCAGCAGCCCCCGGGTAGCGGGGGGAAGGGGGGAGACCCAGTACTTC. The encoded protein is CASSPRVAGGRGETQYF.